These T cell receptor beta chains were read from a single sample in a study of T cell changes during pregnancy in multiple sclerosis. The protocol was immunoSEQ multiplex PCR, while the TCRdb copy is restricted to in-frame clones and leaves out a portion. The data contain tens of thousands of clones, around nine tenths of them singletons. Source: CD4+ T cells from peripheral blood mononuclear cells, taken before pregnancy. Receptor source: a female donor with multiple sclerosis, enrolled in a pregnancy study. CDR3s include the opening cysteine and the closing phenylalanine or tryptophan. The order of the fields is V gene, D gene, J gene, CDR3 protein. A D gene is named only where the DNA matches it firmly.

>TRBV27|-|TRBJ2-3
CASSPAGTDTQYF
>TRBV19|-|TRBJ1-1
CASRDRASTEAFF
>TRBV7-3|TRBD1|TRBJ1-4
CASSRTGEEKLFF
>TRBV5-1|TRBD1|TRBJ2-7
CASSWDRGGEQYF
>TRBV10-2|TRBD1|TRBJ2-7
CASRVSGQGLDEQYF
>TRBV10-2|-|TRBJ2-7
CASINPGVSSYEQYF
>TRBV7-2|TRBD2|TRBJ2-3
CASSLARGGADTQYF
>TRBV4-2|-|TRBJ1-2
CASSQDDTGYTF
>TRBV13|-|TRBJ1-2
CASSLVRRGEGYTF
>TRBV10-3|TRBD1|TRBJ1-2
CAIRWDSLGYGYTF
>TRBV19|TRBD1|TRBJ1-1
CASLDRGQGVLSTEAFF
>TRBV29-1|-|TRBJ1-2
CSVEWQTNYGYTF
>TRBV14|-|TRBJ2-7
CASSQVNQIYEQYF
>TRBV5-1|TRBD1|TRBJ1-2
CASSAGTGQYGYTF
>TRBV30|TRBD2|TRBJ2-1
CAWIPRLAGEYNEQFF
>TRBV28|-|TRBJ1-5
CASGSGGPGQPQHF
>TRBV19|TRBD1|TRBJ2-4
CASSIAPRQGAKNIQYF
>TRBV7-9|TRBD1|TRBJ2-3
CASSPPGQGGDTQYF
>TRBV5-5|-|TRBJ2-7
CASSLVPGEQYF
>TRBV6-4|-|TRBJ1-5
CASSQTLDSNQPQHF
>TRBV9|TRBD1|TRBJ1-3
CASSPNLSGTGNTIYF
>TRBV18|-|TRBJ1-1
CASSPQRSGTEAFF
>TRBV7-6|TRBD1|TRBJ2-1
CASSLGQGTYNEQFF
>TRBV29-1|-|TRBJ2-3
CSVSSGKVRTDTQYF
>TRBV18|TRBD2|TRBJ2-1
CASSPLAGVEPHEQFF
>TRBV29-1|-|TRBJ1-2
CSVDRPFYGYTF
>TRBV2|-|TRBJ2-7
CASSERGQAYEQYF
>TRBV28|-|TRBJ2-1
CASSPSPVSYNEQFF
>TRBV9|TRBD2|TRBJ2-3
CASSVQAGYPDTQYF
>TRBV2|TRBD1|TRBJ1-4
CASKTGEGEKLFF
>TRBV25-1|-|TRBJ2-7
CASSSTGRGSEQYF
>TRBV18|TRBD1|TRBJ1-4
CASSVQNRGLNEKLFF
>TRBV15|TRBD1|TRBJ1-1
CATSSYRGEAFF
>TRBV21-1|-|TRBJ2-2
CARRQFHRELFF
>TRBV28|TRBD1|TRBJ1-4
CATNRGEKLFF
>TRBV5-1|TRBD2|TRBJ2-1
CASSLSGSRNEQFF
>TRBV14|-|TRBJ1-4
CASTSGNEKLFF
>TRBV19|-|TRBJ2-2
CASSIGAALNTGELFF
>TRBV5-4|TRBD1|TRBJ2-7
CASSLPPGQGTDEQYF
>TRBV19|-|TRBJ2-1
CASSRTYNEQFF
>TRBV4-2|-|TRBJ1-2
CASSQAVQGNYGYTF
>TRBV5-6|TRBD1|TRBJ2-7
CASSLFGTAPYEQYF
>TRBV10-1|-|TRBJ2-3
CASSGTAGSAPDTQYF
>TRBV18|-|TRBJ2-2
CASSPRPEGAGNTGELFF
>TRBV10-2|-|TRBJ1-3
CASRLQGSGNTIYF
>TRBV28|TRBD1|TRBJ2-7
CASSFPGRGHEQYF
>TRBV2|-|TRBJ2-5
CASSVIETQYF
>TRBV19|-|TRBJ1-1
CASSFRSEAFF
>TRBV29-1|-|TRBJ2-5
CSVANRGGETQYF
>TRBV5-6|TRBD1|TRBJ1-2
CASSPPGQFNYGYTF